This T cell receptor (beta chain) was sequenced during a study of blood T cells in healthy people across ages. Primers used in a second PCR of roughly 6 to 11 cycles were a sample-barcoded 5' primer and a J-beta primer mix. MiXCR, applied by TCRdb to the 5' RACE reads, yields one record per CDR3 protein. The sample yields approximately 800,000 distinct CDR3 sequences, under 30% seen once. The table lists this clonotype with a few counts. Germline V gene sequence: CDR1 MGHRA, CDR2 YSYEKL. The CDR3 is made up of 15 amino acids. V lost 2 bases to trimming and J lost 1 base, with 12 bases between them. Total RNA extracted from each sample amounted to at least 5 micrograms. This sample also belongs to another study, concerning T cells of mothers and their children.

This TCR was sampled from a boy aged 5 to 17 in good health. V is TRBV4-1 and J is TRBJ2-7, with D possibly being TRBD2 (6 bases). Sequencing was done on a sample of blood. The CDR3 bases are TGCGCCAGCAGCCAAACTTGGAGGGTATCCTACGAGCAGTACTTC. Residues: CASSQTWRVSYEQYF.